Each of the 6 T cell receptor beta chains below was sequenced from the same sample in a study of blood T cells in healthy people across ages. A second PCR of roughly 7 to 11 cycles used a sample-barcoded 5' primer and a J-beta primer mix. Via MiXCR, TCRdb re-called the 5' RACE reads, giving one row per CDR3 protein. The data contain 1 million or so distinct CDR3 sequences, 40% to 50% of them seen just once; the ten biggest clones take up over 15%. The sample was blood. These receptor sequences come from a woman aged 60-75 years in good health.

There are a few counts of this clonotype. The V call is TRBV20-1, the J call TRBJ2-1; D may be TRBD2 (5 bases). Germline CDR1 and CDR2: DFQATT and SNEGSKA (reference sequence). This CDR3 has 15 amino acids. The V and J ends lost 6 bases and 12 bases respectively, with 27 bases between them. Here the CDR3 DNA reads TGCAGTGCCATAAGGGCGGGCCGGAACAGCTTTATGCAGTTCTTC. Encoded protein: CSAIRAGRNSFMQFF.

This sequence joins TRBV28 and TRBJ1-2; 10 nucleotides agree with TRBD1. CDR1 is MDHEN and CDR2 is SYDVKM in the germline V gene. V trimming: 3 bases; J trimming: 8 bases; junction bases outside the gene matches: 12. This CDR3 spans 16 amino acids. The CDR3 here is CASSFDRGQELAGYTF. The CDR3 nucleotides are TGTGCCAGCAGTTTCGACAGGGGGCAAGAACTAGCGGGCTACACCTTC.

At least ten counts were recorded for this clonotype. The V call is TRBV5-1, the J call TRBJ2-3, with 7 positions matching TRBD2. The germline V gene has CDR1 SGHRS and CDR2 YFSETQ. The CDR3 has 14 residues. J lost 3 bases, V lost 4 bases, and 5 bases had no gene match. The CDR3 region has the DNA TGCGCCAGCAGCCGACTAGCAGATACAGATACGCAGTATTTT. This encodes CASSRLADTDTQYF.

The chain joins TRBV7-2 to TRBJ2-1; D unclear. The V end lost 1 base, the J end lost 8 bases, and 9 bases lay between the germline ends. The CDR3 has 13 residues. The germline gives CDR1 SGHTA, CDR2 FQGNSA. CDR3 residues: CASSLGAHYEQFF. The DNA of the CDR3 is TGTGCCAGCAGCTTAGGTGCGCACTATGAGCAGTTCTTC. Based on the CDR3 plus reference TRBV7-2 and TRBJ2-1, the full variable domain is GAGVSQSPSNKVTEKGKDVELRCDPISGHTALYWYRQSLGQGLEFLIYFQGNSAPDKSGLPSDRFSAERTGGSVSTLTIQRTQQEDSAVYLCASSLGAHYEQFFGPGTRLTVL.

With respect to this clonotype: At one boundary the junction diverges from the germline segment, which might be a read error. This rearrangement joins TRBV29-1 to TRBJ2-7; D tentatively fits TRBD1 or TRBD2 (5 bases each). CDR3 size: 12 residues. Germline V lookup: CDR1 SQVTM, CDR2 ANQGSEA. The CDR3, as DNA: TGCAACGTTGACTATGCAGGGAGCGAGCAGTACTTC. It codes for CNVDYAGSEQYF.

The chain carries TRBV7-9 and TRBJ2-3, with 9 positions matching TRBD1. This CDR3 is built from 18 residues. Looked up from germline, CDR1 is SEHNR and CDR2 is FQNEAQ (reference sequence). The junction had 15 bases not matched to a gene; V was cut back by 4 bases and J by 4 bases. The CDR3 coding sequence is TGTGCCAGCAGCTCCACTCCTCCCGGGACAGGGAGGGCAGATACGCAGTATTTT. This sequence encodes CASSSTPPGTGRADTQYF.